This is a list of T cell receptor beta chains from one sample in a study of blood T cell repertoires in COVID-19. Generated by immunoSEQ multiplex PCR, the TCRdb table keeps only in-frame clones and is missing some. The data show a few hundred thousand clones, roughly 87% seen once. The sample consisted of peripheral blood. The receptor source for this set is a woman aged 55 to 70 with COVID-19, enrolled during active disease. Both conserved end residues are trimmed from each CDR3. Fields, in order: J gene, V gene, CDR3 protein.

>TRBJ1-6|TRBV15
ATSRAGGMNSPLH
>TRBJ1-2|TRBV19
ASSIALGQGSYGYT
>TRBJ1-1|TRBV7-8
ASSFPGGGTNTEAF
>TRBJ1-1|TRBV19
ASSSRGDTEAF
>TRBJ1-6|TRBV5-1
ASGTDRGRNSPLH
>TRBJ1-6|TRBV6-2/TRBV6-3
ASSGQGGSLH
>TRBJ1-1|TRBV3-1/TRBV3-2
ASSPWTAPTEAF
>TRBJ2-1|TRBV20-1
SAGPRREQF
>TRBJ1-6|TRBV6-5
ASSYLNSPLH
>TRBJ1-5|TRBV16
ASSPKTTNQPQH
>TRBJ2-7|TRBV5-1
ASSLQGIRGEQY
>TRBJ1-4|TRBV7-9
ASSLARGRGEKLF
>TRBJ1-2|TRBV10-3
AISTQDNYGYT
>TRBJ2-7|TRBV21-1
ASSKWRTGCEQY
>TRBJ1-1|TRBV7-9
ASSFGQGDTEAF
>TRBJ1-2|TRBV9
ASSPEGLRGYT
>TRBJ1-3|TRBV6-5
ASSYSRVGSGNTIY